This T cell receptor (beta chain) derives from a study of control samples from healthy donors and cancer patients. The assay was immunoSEQ multiplex PCR, and TCRdb's table has in-frame clones only and misses some. The sample yields fewer than 110,000 clones, around 89% seen once. V gave up 0 bases and J gave up 4 bases, with 12 bases separating them. Germline V CDR1 and CDR2: SGHKS, YYEKEE (reference sequence). The CDR3 consists of 15 residues. The sample taken for sequencing was blood. This clonotype originated in a man under 40 in good health. The rearrangement links TRBV5-5 to TRBJ2-3; no reliable D call. The CDR3 region has the DNA TGTGCCAGCAGCTTGGAACGGTCGGTCGCAGATACGCAGTATTTT. It codes for CASSLERSVADTQYF.